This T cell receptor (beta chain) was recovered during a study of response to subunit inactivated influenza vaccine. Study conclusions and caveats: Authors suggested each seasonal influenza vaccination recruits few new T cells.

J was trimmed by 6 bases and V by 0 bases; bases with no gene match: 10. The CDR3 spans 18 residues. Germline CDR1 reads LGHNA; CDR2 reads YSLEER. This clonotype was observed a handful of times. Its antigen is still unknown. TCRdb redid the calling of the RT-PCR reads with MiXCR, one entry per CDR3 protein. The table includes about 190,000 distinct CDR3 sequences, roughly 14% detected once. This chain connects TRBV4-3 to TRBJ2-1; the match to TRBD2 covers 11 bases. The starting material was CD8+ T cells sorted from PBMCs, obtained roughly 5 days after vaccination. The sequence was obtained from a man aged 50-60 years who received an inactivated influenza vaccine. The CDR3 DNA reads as TGCGCCAGCAGCCAAGAAACCACAACTAGCGGGAGCCTCAATGAGCAGTTCTTC. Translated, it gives CASSQETTTSGSLNEQFF.